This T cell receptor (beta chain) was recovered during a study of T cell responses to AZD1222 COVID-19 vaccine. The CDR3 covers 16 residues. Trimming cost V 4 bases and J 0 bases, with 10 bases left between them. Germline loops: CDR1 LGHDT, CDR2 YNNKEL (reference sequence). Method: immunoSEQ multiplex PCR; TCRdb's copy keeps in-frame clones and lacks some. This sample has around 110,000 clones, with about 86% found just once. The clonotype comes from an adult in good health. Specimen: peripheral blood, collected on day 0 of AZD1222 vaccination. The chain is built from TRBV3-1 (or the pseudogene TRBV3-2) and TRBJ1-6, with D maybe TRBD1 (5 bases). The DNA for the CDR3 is TGTGCCAGCAGCCCTGGGGGGAGCTCCTATAATTCACCCCTCCACTTT. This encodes CASSPGGSSYNSPLHF.